This TCR beta chain was sequenced in a study of shared clonotypes between healthy human individuals. Study outcomes and limitations: Shared clonotypes: 4.5% to 6% naive CD4, under 4% naive CD8, 2.3% memory CD4, 0.35% to 0.5% memory CD8.

Comment on this clone: Its antigen is currently unknown.

This table comes from immunoSEQ multiplex PCR, and its TCRdb copy is limited to in-frame clones, with some not included. This sample has 600,000 to 800,000 clones; around 77% occur once, and the top ten carry under 2%. The ends were cut back, 8 bases at V and 4 bases at J, with 12 bases in the middle. The length of the CDR3 is 12 residues. Germline lookup yields CDR1 PRHDT and CDR2 FYEKMQ (reference sequence). The V gene is TRBV13, the J gene TRBJ2-7, with D possibly matching TRBD1 (5 bases). This receptor was taken from a woman in her twenties or thirties in good health. Sequencing was carried out using memory CD4+ T cells sorted from blood. Subset defined: CD45RA-negative fraction. CDR3 loop: CASGRETYEQYF. CDR3 DNA: TGTGCCAGCGGCAGGGAAACGTACGAGCAGTACTTC.